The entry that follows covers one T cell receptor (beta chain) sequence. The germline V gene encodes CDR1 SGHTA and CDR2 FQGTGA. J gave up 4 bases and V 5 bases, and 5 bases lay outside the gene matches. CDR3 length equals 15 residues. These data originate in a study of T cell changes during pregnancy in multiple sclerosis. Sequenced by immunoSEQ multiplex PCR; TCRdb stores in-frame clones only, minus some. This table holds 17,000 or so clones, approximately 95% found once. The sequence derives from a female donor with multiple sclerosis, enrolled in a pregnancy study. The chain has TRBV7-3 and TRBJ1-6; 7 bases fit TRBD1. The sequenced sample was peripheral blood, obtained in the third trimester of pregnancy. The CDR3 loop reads CASSPSGGYNSPLHF. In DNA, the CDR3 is TGTGCCAGCAGCCCGTCAGGGGGGTATAATTCACCCCTCCACTTT.